This TCR beta chain was recorded in a study of glioma-infiltrating T cells. Study-wide results and caveats: Above-expected tissue-blood divergence occurred in all gliomas, most in low-grade ones.

Amplification of TCR alpha and beta CDR3 regions from RNA used iRepertoire nested multiplex PCR. TCRdb redid the calling of the multiplex PCR reads with MiXCR, one entry per CDR3 protein. The profile covers some 150,000 distinct CDR3 sequences, with around 42% appearing a single time and 15% to 25% taken by the ten largest. V lost 3 bases and J lost 4, with 9 bases in between. CDR1 and CDR2 from the germline V gene are KGHSH and LQKENI. The CDR3 is 13 amino acids. This clonotype was observed a few times. Its antigen is unidentified. Sequencing used glioma tissue, nonneoplastic brain tissue, or PBMCs (not recorded which). The chain recombines TRBV18 with TRBJ2-5; D gene ambiguous. This receptor was obtained from a human donor with low-grade glioma or glioblastoma, undergoing nonglioma brain surgery, or in good health (not recorded which). CDR3 sequence reads: CASSPRGLETQYF. Written as DNA, the CDR3 is TGTGCCAGCTCACCTCGTGGGTTAGAGACCCAGTACTTC.